This TCR beta chain emerged from a study of control samples from healthy donors and cancer patients. Clones were sequenced by immunoSEQ multiplex PCR, and TCRdb holds only the in-frame ones, with some missing. The table lists about 120,000 clones, roughly 88% of them singletons. The TCR was taken from a man aged 35 to 55 in good health. The sample comprised blood.

The CDR3 DNA reads as TGTGCCAGCACCTATAGCTCCTATAATTCACCCCTCCACTTT. This codes for CASTYSSYNSPLHF. The genes are TRBV6-5 and TRBJ1-6; no definite D call. The CDR3 is 14 residues long. V lost 7 bases, J lost 0 bases, and 7 bases lay in between. CDR1 is MNHEY and CDR2 is SVGAGI in the germline V gene.